This TCR beta chain emerged from a study of shared clonotypes between healthy human individuals. As for the study in general: CD4 naive and CD4 memory each took three plates per donor, while CD8 naive took two and CD8 memory one.

Findings and limits, study-wide: Across subsets, estimated richness was generally greater for naive than for memory populations. Non-shared clonotypes were found to have lower generation probabilities than the clonotypes that were shared by all four of the sorted-subset donors.

Donors were healthy HIV-negative adults without recently reported acute infections or vaccinations. CDR1 MDHEN and CDR2 SYDVKM come from the germline V gene. The CDR3 has 14 residues. The germline V and J ends were trimmed by 3 bases and 3 bases, with 12 bases remaining between them. TCRdb keeps only in-frame clones here, not all; method: immunoSEQ multiplex PCR. The table has 2,500,000 or so clones, over 85% seen once. In the case of this clone: Its specificity is unknown.

Sequencing was carried out using naive CD4+ T cells from PBMCs. Indicated subset: CD45RA+ positively selected. The receptor was derived from a man in his late teens or twenties in good health. Some clones in this sample may be carry-over from other donors' samples. The chain couples TRBV28 to TRBJ2-7; D gene uncertain. The DNA of the CDR3 is TGTGCCAGCAGTTTTTCTAGACCCCTCTACGAGCAGTACTTC. This gives the protein CASSFSRPLYEQYF.